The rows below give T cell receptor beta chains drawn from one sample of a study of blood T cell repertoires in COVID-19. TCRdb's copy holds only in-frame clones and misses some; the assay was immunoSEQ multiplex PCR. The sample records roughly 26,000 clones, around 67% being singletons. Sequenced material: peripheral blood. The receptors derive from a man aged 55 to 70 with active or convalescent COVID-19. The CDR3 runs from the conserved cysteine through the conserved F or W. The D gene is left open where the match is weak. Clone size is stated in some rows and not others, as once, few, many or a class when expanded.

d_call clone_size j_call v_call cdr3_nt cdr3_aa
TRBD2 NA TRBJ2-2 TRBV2 TGTGCCAGCAGCCGGACTAGCTCCGGGGAGCTGTTTTTT CASSRTSSGELFF
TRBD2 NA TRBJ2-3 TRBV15 TGTGCCACCAGCAGTGGTATAGCGGGAGGACGACCTGGCACAGATACGCAGTATTTT CATSSGIAGGRPGTDTQYF
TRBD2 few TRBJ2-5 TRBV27 TGTGCCAGCAGTGGGGGGGGAACTAGGGAGACCCAGTACTTC CASSGGGTRETQYF
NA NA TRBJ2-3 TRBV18 TGTGCCAGCTCACCGGGACTTTTCACAGATACGCAGTATTTT CASSPGLFTDTQYF
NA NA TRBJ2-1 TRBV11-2 TGTGCCAGCAGCTTAGATCTGGTCAGGACACAGTTCTTC CASSLDLVRTQFF
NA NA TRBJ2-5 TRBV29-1 TGCAGCGTACTACAGGGAGCGAAGACCCAGTACTTC CSVLQGAKTQYF
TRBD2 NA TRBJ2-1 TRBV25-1 TGTGCCAGCAGTGAATATCCGGGGGGTGGGGTCAATGAGCAGTTCTTC CASSEYPGGGVNEQFF
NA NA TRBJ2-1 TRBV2 TGTGCCAGCAGCTCCGGACAGAGCCACATATCGTGGTTCTTC CASSSGQSHISWFF
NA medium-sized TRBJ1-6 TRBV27 TGTGCCAGCAAGTATGACAGCTCCTATAATTCACCCCTCCACTTT CASKYDSSYNSPLHF
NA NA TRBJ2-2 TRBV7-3 TGTGCCAGCAGCTTGGGACTTCCCAGGGGGGAGCTGTTTTTT CASSLGLPRGELFF
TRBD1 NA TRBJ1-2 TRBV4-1 TGCGCCAGCAGCCAAGATCAACAGGGGAGGTATGGCTACACCTTC CASSQDQQGRYGYTF
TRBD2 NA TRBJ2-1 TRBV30 TGTGCCTGGGCTACCGGGACTAGAGGCAATGAGCAGTTCTTC CAWATGTRGNEQFF
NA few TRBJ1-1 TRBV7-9 TGTGCCAGCAGCTTAGTCGGGGAGGCTGAAGCTTTCTTT CASSLVGEAEAFF
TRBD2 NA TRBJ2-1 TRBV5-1 TGCGCCAGTAGGGGACTAGCGGCCTACAATGAGCAGTTCTTC CASRGLAAYNEQFF
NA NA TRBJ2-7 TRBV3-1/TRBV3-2 TGTGCCAGCAGCGGGGAGAGCTCCTACGAGCAGTACTTC CASSGESSYEQYF
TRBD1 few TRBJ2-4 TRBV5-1 TGCGCCAGCAGCTTGGGGGACAGGGTGGAAGGGGACATTCAGTACTTC CASSLGDRVEGDIQYF
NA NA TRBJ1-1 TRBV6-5 TGTGCCAGCAGCCCCAGGGTTTCCACTGAAGCTTTCTTT CASSPRVSTEAFF
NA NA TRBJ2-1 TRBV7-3 TGTGCCAGCAGCTCCCTGCCCCCCCCGGGTGAGCAGTTCTTC CASSSLPPPGEQFF
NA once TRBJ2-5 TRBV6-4 TGTGCCACCGAGGAGACCCAGTACTTC CATEETQYF
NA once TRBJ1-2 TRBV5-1 TGCGCCAGCAGCCTTCAGGGTTATGGCTACACCTTC CASSLQGYGYTF
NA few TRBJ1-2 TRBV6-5 TGTGCCAGCAGTTACGAAGGGGCTAACGGCTACACCTTC CASSYEGANGYTF
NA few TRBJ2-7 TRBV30 TGTGCCCTCCCGGGAGTTAACTCCTACGAGCAGTACTTC CALPGVNSYEQYF
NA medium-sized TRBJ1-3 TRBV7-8 TGTGCCAGCAGCTCGACAGTGACTGGAAACACCATATATTTT CASSSTVTGNTIYF
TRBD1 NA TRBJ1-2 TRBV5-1 TGCGCCAGCAGCTTGGTGGGCCAGGGGGGCTATGGCTACACCTTC CASSLVGQGGYGYTF
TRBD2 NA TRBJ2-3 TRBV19 TGTGCCAGTAGTATCGGTGGGACTAGCGGATATACGCAGTATTTT CASSIGGTSGYTQYF
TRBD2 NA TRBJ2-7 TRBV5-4 TGTGCCAGCAGCGTTAGCGGGGGTCAAACCTACGAGCAGTACTTC CASSVSGGQTYEQYF
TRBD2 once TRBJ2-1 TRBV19 TGTGCCACCGGGACTAGCGGGTATGCCTACAATGAGCAGTTCTTC CATGTSGYAYNEQFF
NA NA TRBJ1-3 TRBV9 TGTGCCAGCAGTCTTACACCAAGCTCTGGAAACACCATATATTTT CASSLTPSSGNTIYF
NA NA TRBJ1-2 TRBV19 TGTGCCAGTAGTATCCGGGATGGCTACACCTTC CASSIRDGYTF
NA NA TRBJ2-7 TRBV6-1 TGTGCCAGCAGTGAAGCGACACCCCCCAGGCACGAGCAGTACTTC CASSEATPPRHEQYF
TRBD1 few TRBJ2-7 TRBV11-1 TGTGCCAGCAGCTCAGCAGGGACAGGGGAATCCTACGAGCAGTACTTC CASSSAGTGESYEQYF